The present TCR beta chain was sequenced within a study of blood T cell repertoires in COVID-19. Study-level information: COVID-19 samples from acute and convalescent phases originated in the United States, Italy and Spain. PBMCs, B-cell-depleted T cells, or T cells provided the cDNA or gDNA that made up the material.

Original data processing: Using reference gene primer amplification, nucleated cell counts were estimated. The method was immunoSEQ multiplex PCR; TCRdb's version includes in-frame clones alone and lacks a portion of them. That table is the source of V, J and clone size, and D and trimming were worked out from the DNA. The data contain 55,000 to 80,000 clones, around 80% of them seen just once; the ten biggest clones take up about 20%. This clone was picked up one time. Germline V gene sequence: CDR1 SGHRS, CDR2 YFSETQ. The CDR3 contains 15 residues. V dropped 1 base and J dropped 2 bases, with 9 bases sitting between them.

The chain is built from TRBV5-1 and TRBJ2-2; perhaps TRBD1 as D (6 bases). The source material was peripheral blood. The sequence was collected from a man aged 55 to 69 with acute or convalescent COVID-19. The CDR3 sequence: CASSLLQGNTGELFF. CDR3 sequence (DNA): TGCGCCAGCAGCTTGTTACAGGGAAACACCGGGGAGCTGTTTTTT.